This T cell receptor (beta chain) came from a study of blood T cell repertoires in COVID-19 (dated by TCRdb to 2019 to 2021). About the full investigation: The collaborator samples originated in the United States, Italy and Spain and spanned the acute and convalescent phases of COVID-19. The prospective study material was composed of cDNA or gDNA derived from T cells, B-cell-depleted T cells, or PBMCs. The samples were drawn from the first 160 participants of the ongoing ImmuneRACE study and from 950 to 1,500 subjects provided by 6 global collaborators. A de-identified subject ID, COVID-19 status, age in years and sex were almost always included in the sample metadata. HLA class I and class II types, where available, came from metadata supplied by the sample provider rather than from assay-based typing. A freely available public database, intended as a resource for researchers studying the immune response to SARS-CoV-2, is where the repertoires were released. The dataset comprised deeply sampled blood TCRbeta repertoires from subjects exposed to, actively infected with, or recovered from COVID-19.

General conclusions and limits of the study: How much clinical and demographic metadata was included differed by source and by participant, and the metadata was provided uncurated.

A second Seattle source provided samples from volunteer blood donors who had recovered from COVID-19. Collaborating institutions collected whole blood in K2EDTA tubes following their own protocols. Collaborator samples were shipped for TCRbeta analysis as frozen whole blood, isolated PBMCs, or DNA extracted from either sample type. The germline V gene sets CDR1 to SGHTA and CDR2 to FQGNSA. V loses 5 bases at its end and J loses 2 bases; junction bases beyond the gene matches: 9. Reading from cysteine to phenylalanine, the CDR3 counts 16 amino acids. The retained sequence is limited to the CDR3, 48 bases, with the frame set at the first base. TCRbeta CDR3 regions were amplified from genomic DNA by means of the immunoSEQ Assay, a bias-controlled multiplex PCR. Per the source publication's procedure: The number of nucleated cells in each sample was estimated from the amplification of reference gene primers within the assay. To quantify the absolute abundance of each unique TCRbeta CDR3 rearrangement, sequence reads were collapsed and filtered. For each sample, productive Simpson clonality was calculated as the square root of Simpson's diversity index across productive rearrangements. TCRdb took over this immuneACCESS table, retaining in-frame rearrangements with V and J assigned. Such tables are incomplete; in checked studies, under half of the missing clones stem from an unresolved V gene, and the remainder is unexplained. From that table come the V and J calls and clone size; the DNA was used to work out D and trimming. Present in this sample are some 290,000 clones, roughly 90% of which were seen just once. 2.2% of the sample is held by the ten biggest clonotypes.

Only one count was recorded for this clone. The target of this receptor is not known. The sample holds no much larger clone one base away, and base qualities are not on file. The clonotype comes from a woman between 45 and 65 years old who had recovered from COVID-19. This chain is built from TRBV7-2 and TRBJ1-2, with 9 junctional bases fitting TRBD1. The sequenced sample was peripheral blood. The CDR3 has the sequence CASSAHRTGANYGYTF. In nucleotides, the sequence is TGTGCCAGCAGCGCACACCGGACAGGGGCGAACTATGGCTACACCTTC.